These 25 T cell receptor beta chains share one sample of origin, sequenced in a study of blood T cell repertoires in COVID-19. Here immunoSEQ multiplex PCR was the method, and the copy in TCRdb shows in-frame clones only, minus some. The data contain some 31,000 clones, 65% to 90% of them seen just once; the ten biggest clones take up 15% to 20%. The sample was peripheral blood. The origin of the receptors is a woman aged 55-69 years with active COVID-19.

The genes are TRBV6-6 and TRBJ2-5; TRBD2 matches at 7 bases. The V and J ends lost 6 bases and 1 base, in that order; junction bases with no gene match: 11. The CDR3 loop spans 16 amino acids. Per the germline V gene, CDR1 is MNHNY and CDR2 is SVGAGI (reference sequence). DNA for the CDR3: TGTGCCAGCAGACCCGCCTTTGGCGGGGGCCAAGAGACCCAGTACTTC. It codes for CASRPAFGGGQETQYF.

The chain couples TRBV27 to TRBJ1-1; 10 bases map to TRBD1. CDR3 size: 17 residues. Germline lookup yields CDR1 MNHEY and CDR2 SMNVEV (reference sequence). V was pared by 0 bases and J by 6 bases, with 10 bases of the junction left unmatched. Written as DNA, the CDR3 is TGTGCCAGCAGTTTATCGCTCCGGGACAGGGGAACGTCTGAAGCTTTCTTT. Residues: CASSLSLRDRGTSEAFF.

The CDR3, as DNA: TGTGCCTGGGCCCCAGTGTGGAGCACAGATACGCAGTATTTT. This encodes CAWAPVWSTDTQYF. V is TRBV30 and J is TRBJ2-3; no clear D gene. Germline CDR1 is GTSNPN and CDR2 is SVGIG (reference sequence). The CDR3 has 14 residues. V lost 5 bases to trimming and J lost 0 bases, with 12 bases between them.

The chain uses TRBV11-2 and TRBJ1-3; D is perhaps TRBD1 (6 bases). The CDR3 covers 17 residues. Looked up from germline, CDR1 is SGHAT and CDR2 is FQNNGV. Trimming cost V 2 bases and J 0 bases, with 14 bases left between them. The CDR3 reads CASSLRVRQDSGNTIYF. The CDR3 nucleotides are TGTGCCAGCAGCTTAAGGGTTAGACAGGACTCTGGAAACACCATATATTTT.

The rearrangement uses TRBV13 and TRBJ2-5, with a weak D call TRBD1 (6 bases). The CDR3 is 15 residues long. The V end lost 5 bases, the J end lost 5 bases, and 18 bases lay between the germline ends. CDR1 PRHDT and CDR2 FYEKMQ come from the germline V gene (reference sequence). As DNA, the CDR3 is TGTGCCAGCAGCCTAAACCCTAGCAGGGGCGAGACCCAGTACTTC. Amino acid sequence: CASSLNPSRGETQYF.

In its sample, this clone was seen once. The chain combines TRBV19 with TRBJ2-6, with 9 bases lining up with TRBD1. Germline trimming cut 4 bases from V and 0 bases from J; bases unmatched to any gene: 19. The V gene's germline CDR1 is LNHDA and CDR2 SQIVND (reference sequence). The CDR3 has 22 amino acids. The CDR3 nucleotides are TGTGCCAGTAGTACGGGATACAGGGGGCGGATCGGGACCGACTCTGGGGCCAACGTCCTGACTTTC. This gives the protein CASSTGYRGRIGTDSGANVLTF.

The chain has TRBV28 and TRBJ1-4; no clear D. CDR3 length equals 12 residues. Germline CDR1 is MDHEN and CDR2 is SYDVKM. The germline V and J ends were trimmed by 3 bases and 11 bases, with 10 bases remaining between them. DNA for the CDR3: TGTGCCAGCAGTTTTCGACCGACTAAACTGTTTTTT. Amino acid sequence: CASSFRPTKLFF.

The rearrangement uses TRBV5-4 and TRBJ2-6; D unclear. The germline gives CDR1 SGHNT, CDR2 YYREEE (reference sequence). This CDR3 spans 14 amino acids. V lost 3 bases and J lost 2, with 6 bases in between. CDR3 in amino acids: CASSYRAGANVLTF. The CDR3 bases are TGTGCCAGCAGCTACCGGGCTGGGGCCAACGTCCTGACTTTC.

The chain combines TRBV7-9 with TRBJ1-1; D perhaps matches TRBD1 (5 bases). Germline V lookup: CDR1 SEHNR, CDR2 FQNEAQ (reference sequence). The CDR3 length is 18 residues. V lost 3 bases and J lost 2, with 22 bases in between. Here the CDR3 DNA reads TGTGCCAGCAGCTTGGGGCTCCTAACCGGAGTAGGAAACACTGAAGCTTTCTTT. Its translation is CASSLGLLTGVGNTEAFF.

In this sample, this clone turned up a few times. The CDR3 DNA follows: TGTGCCAGCAGTCACTCGAGACTAGGGAGCACAGATACGCAGTATTTT. Its protein is CASSHSRLGSTDTQYF. This chain connects TRBV3-1 (or the pseudogene TRBV3-2) to TRBJ2-3; D perhaps matches TRBD2 (6 bases). V was clipped by 6 bases and J by 0 bases, with 16 bases between them. The CDR3 loop spans 16 amino acids. Germline CDR1 reads LGHDT; CDR2 reads YNNKEL (reference sequence).

The rearrangement links TRBV19 to TRBJ2-5; the D gene is possibly TRBD2 (6 bases). The CDR3 spans 15 residues. V lost 3 bases and J 1 base, leaving 12 bases between the germline ends. Germline V lookup: CDR1 LNHDA, CDR2 SQIVND (reference sequence). CDR3 nucleotide sequence: TGTGCCAGTAGTATCAGGGCGCGGGGCCAAGAGACCCAGTACTTC. It specifies CASSIRARGQETQYF. Full variable domain (missing parts from reference TRBV19 and TRBJ2-5): DGGITQSPKYLFRKEGQNVTLSCEQNLNHDAMYWYRQDPGQGLRLIYYSQIVNDFQKGDIAEGYSVSREKKESFPLTVTSAQKNPTAFYLCASSIRARGQETQYFGPGTRLLVL.

V and J are TRBV2 and TRBJ2-3; 8 nucleotides align to TRBD2. This CDR3 comprises 14 residues. CDR1 and CDR2 from the germline V gene are SNHLY and FYNNEI. After removal of 6 bases from V and 4 bases from J, the junction contained 6 bases not matched to a gene. CDR3 region: CASSLAGRADTQYF. The CDR3, as DNA: TGTGCCAGCAGCTTAGCGGGAAGGGCAGATACGCAGTATTTT.

The table lists this clone with a count of one. The V gene is TRBV24-1, the J gene TRBJ2-2; 8 bases agree with TRBD2. CDR1 is KGHDR and CDR2 is SFDVKD in the germline V gene. The CDR3 extends over 16 amino acids. V shed 1 base, J shed 4 bases, and the junction held 4 bases outside the gene matches. CDR3 amino acids: CATSDFRGGSTGELFF. CDR3 DNA sequence: TGTGCCACCAGTGATTTCCGGGGGGGTAGCACCGGGGAGCTGTTTTTT.

This chain connects TRBV5-4 to TRBJ2-3, with D possibly matching TRBD2 (5 bases). In germline, CDR1 is SGHNT, CDR2 YYREEE (reference sequence). With 4 bases removed from V and 0 bases from J, the gap between germline ends came to 12 bases. The length of the CDR3 is 15 residues. In DNA, the CDR3 is TGTGCCAGCAGCCCAGGAGCGGCTAGCACAGATACGCAGTATTTT. This translates into CASSPGAASTDTQYF. Full variable domain (outside the CDR3, taken from reference TRBV5-4 and TRBJ2-3): ETGVTQSPTHLIKTRGQQVTLRCSSQSGHNTVSWYQQALGQGPQFIFQYYREEENGRGNFPPRFSGLQFPNYSSELNVNALELDDSALYLCASSPGAASTDTQYFGPGTRLTVL.

V and J are TRBV4-1 and TRBJ2-3; 12 nucleotides agree with TRBD2. V was clipped by 3 bases and J by 0 bases; unmatched bases: 7. CDR1 and CDR2 from the germline V gene are MGHRA and YSYEKL. There are 18 residues in the CDR3. This chain's CDR3 is CASSHAGTSGRSTDTQYF. CDR3 nucleotide sequence: TGCGCCAGCAGCCACGCTGGGACTAGCGGGCGAAGCACAGATACGCAGTATTTT.

The chain is built from TRBV9 and TRBJ2-7; tentatively, D is TRBD1 (6 bases). CDR1 and CDR2 from the germline V gene are SGDLS and YYNGEE. CDR3 length equals 15 residues. V dropped 4 bases and J dropped 0 bases, with 14 bases sitting between them. The CDR3 sequence is CASSPTWDNSYEQYF. CDR3 in DNA: TGTGCCAGCAGCCCTACCTGGGACAACTCCTACGAGCAGTACTTC.

This chain joins TRBV6-5 and TRBJ2-2, with D perhaps matching TRBD1 (6 bases). Germline V CDR1 and CDR2: MNHEY, SVGAGI. V was pared by 2 bases and J by 6 bases, with 16 bases between. The CDR3 has 16 residues. The DNA for the CDR3 is TGTGCCAGCAGTTACCGCACCACAGGGCAACCCGGGGAGCTGTTTTTT. Amino acid sequence: CASSYRTTGQPGELFF.

V is TRBV2 and J is TRBJ1-3; a weak D match, TRBD1 (6 bases). Trimming cost V 7 bases and J 3 bases, with 7 bases left between them. The CDR3 is made up of 12 amino acids. CDR1 and CDR2 (germline): SNHLY, FYNNEI. As DNA, the CDR3 is TGTGCCAGCACAGGGGATGGAAACACCATATATTTT. Translated: CASTGDGNTIYF.

The chain carries TRBV11-2 and TRBJ2-5, with TRBD2 matching over 12 bases. Germline V lookup: CDR1 SGHAT, CDR2 FQNNGV. With V trimmed by 7 bases and J by 2 bases, 8 bases remained unmatched. The CDR3 is 16 residues long. The CDR3 protein is CASIYTSGRLQETQYF. The CDR3 bases are TGTGCCAGCATCTATACTAGCGGGAGGCTTCAAGAGACCCAGTACTTC.

CDR3 region: CASSLNGADTQYF. For the CDR3, the DNA is TGTGCCAGCAGTCTAAACGGGGCAGATACGCAGTATTTT. The genes are TRBV2 and TRBJ2-3; D might be TRBD2 (5 bases). CDR1 is SNHLY, CDR2 FYNNEI, per germline. Trimming cost V 5 bases and J 4 bases, with 10 bases left between them. This CDR3 is 13 amino acids long.

The V and J genes are TRBV6-2 or TRBV6-3 and TRBJ2-1; D is undetermined. V was pared by 5 bases and J by 2 bases, with 13 bases between. The CDR3 spans 15 residues. CDR1 is MNHEY and CDR2 is SVGEGT in the germline V gene. CDR3 protein: CASSLDGSPYNEQFF. In DNA form, the CDR3 reads TGTGCCAGCAGTCTAGATGGGTCTCCCTACAATGAGCAGTTCTTC.

The genes are TRBV5-1 and TRBJ1-1; a weak D match, TRBD1 (5 bases). The V end was cut by 0 bases, the J end by 5 bases, with 5 bases between. CDR1 is SGHRS, CDR2 YFSETQ, per germline. CDR3 length equals 12 residues. In DNA form, the CDR3 reads TGCGCCAGCAGCTTGGAGGGGACTGAAGCTTTCTTT. Residues: CASSLEGTEAFF.

The rearrangement uses TRBV5-1 and TRBJ2-3, with TRBD2 identical over 15 bases. The CDR3 length is 20 residues. Germline V CDR1 and CDR2: SGHRS, YFSETQ. The V and J ends lost 4 bases and 0 bases, in that order; junction bases with no gene match: 12. CDR3 bases: TGCGCCAGCAGCCTCGGACTAGCGGGAGGGATATCCTCTAGCACAGATACGCAGTATTTT. It translates to CASSLGLAGGISSSTDTQYF. The variable domain in full, with the rest retrieved from reference TRBV5-1 and TRBJ2-3, is KAGVTQTPRYLIKTRGQQVTLSCSPISGHRSVSWYQQTPGQGLQFLFEYFSETQRNKGNFPGRFSGRQFSNSRSEMNVSTLELGDSALYLCASSLGLAGGISSSTDTQYFGPGTRLTVL.

This clone has just a few counts. The chain carries TRBV7-8 and TRBJ2-7; 7 bases line up with TRBD1. This CDR3 region has 16 residues. The germline V gene has CDR1 SGHVS and CDR2 FQNEAQ. The junction had 5 bases not matched to a gene; V was cut back by 0 bases and J by 0 bases. CDR3 sequence: CASSLATGDLSYEQYF. As DNA, the CDR3 is TGTGCCAGCAGCTTAGCAACAGGGGACCTCTCCTACGAGCAGTACTTC.

V gene TRBV5-1 combines with J gene TRBJ1-2; 8 bases are shared with TRBD1. After removal of 3 bases from V and 4 bases from J, the junction contained 5 bases not matched to a gene. Looked up from germline, CDR1 is SGHRS and CDR2 is YFSETQ. This CDR3 is built from 14 residues. The CDR3 DNA reads as TGCGCCAGCAGCTCAGGGGGCCTAGGCTATGGCTACACCTTC. This translates into CASSSGGLGYGYTF.